This T cell receptor beta chain came from a study of vaccination effects on CD4 cells after COVID-19. In its sample, this clone was seen a few times. Its target is unknown. Findings and caveats of the study: Common cold coronavirus cross-reactivity was shown by only 1 of 255 vaccine-induced clones in healthy vaccinees. Late after vaccination, infection- and vaccine-induced clones showed marked clonal contraction.

Sequenced by immunoSEQ multiplex PCR; TCRdb stores in-frame clones only, minus some. The profile shows tens of thousands of clones, approximately 70% of them singletons. Peptide-pool stimulation followed by sequencing identified expanded antigen-specific CD4+ clonotypes in the ViraFEST assay. Isolating CD4+ T cells followed approximately nine days of culture. Negative nucleocapsid antibody tests before and after vaccination confirmed no previous SARS-CoV-2 infection. Each culture had half its medium swapped for IL-2 medium on days 3 and 7. The germline V gene encodes CDR1 MNHEY and CDR2 SVGAGI. The CDR3 runs 13 residues. V was trimmed by 8 bases and J by 1 base, leaving 11 bases between them.

Sequenced material: CD4+ T cells from PBMCs cultured with HCoV-229E spike peptides, taken before COVID-19 vaccination. This clonotype was sampled from a human donor who received a COVID-19 vaccine. The chain joins TRBV6-5 to TRBJ1-1, with D hard to call. CDR3 residues: CASRFLENTEAFF. For the CDR3, the DNA is TGTGCCAGCCGCTTTTTGGAGAACACTGAAGCTTTCTTT.